One TCR beta chain is described in this entry. Its antigen is unidentified. Only in-frame clones appear in the TCRdb table, and some are missing; sequencing was by immunoSEQ multiplex PCR. The data show about 55,000 clones, 70% to 85% seen once. The data were taken from a study of lymphopenia after photon versus proton radiotherapy. Study observations and caveats: Authors raise, but do not show, better survival with proton therapy. Photon-treated patients lost naive T cells and TCR diversity; proton-treated stayed stable. In patients who died, overall survival fell as post-nadir TCR diversity dropped more.

V was cut by 2 bases and J by 6 bases, with 17 bases left in between. The germline CDR1 and CDR2 sequences are MNHNY and SVGAGI (reference sequence). This CDR3 is 15 amino acids long. The chain couples TRBV6-6 to TRBJ2-7; tentatively, D is TRBD1 (5 bases). Material: peripheral blood, obtained from a patient treated with proton-based radiotherapy. The clonotype was recovered from a man aged 60 to 69 with pancreatic cancer. The CDR3, as DNA: TGTGCCAGCAGTTACGGATCGACAGTCCTACGCGAGCAGTACTTC. This translates into CASSYGSTVLREQYF.